This T cell receptor (beta chain) comes out of a study of shared clonotypes between healthy human individuals (dated by TCRdb to 2020 to 2021). In the study overall: A couple of women and a few men aged 18 to 49 years were included in the cohort. For each donor, three plates each were used for CD4 naive and CD4 memory, two plates were used for CD8 naive, and one plate was used for CD8 memory. The study deeply sequenced blood TCR repertoires of several healthy adults to estimate repertoire size and the extent of clonotype sharing between individuals. Libraries were prepared and TCR repertoires were sequenced by different laboratories using diverse techniques, in order to increase sequencing depth and limit assay-specific biases. Each donor's leukapheresis produced roughly between roughly 0.85 and 9 billion PBMCs. Here is what the overall study found, with its caveats: When several donors were compared, the shared fraction of clonotypes was around 5.1% for naive CD4, approximately 3.5% for naive CD8, 2% to 2.5% for memory CD4, and around 0.4% for memory CD8. Rarefaction of sorted-subset datasets indicated incomplete sequencing despite the large sequencing depth. Only blood was sampled, and tissue TCR repertoires likely differ from those in blood. The genetic and exposure-history diversity represented was limited by the small number of donors. Compared with non-shared clonotypes, clonotypes shared by all four sorted-subset donors had higher generation probabilities. Based on pairwise subsampling, the degree of clonotype sharing among donors was expected to be affected by sequencing depth. Naive subsets generally had larger estimated clonotype richness than memory subsets did.

As for this clone: What this receptor recognizes is not known. Qualities for individual bases were not recorded, and no much larger clone is one base off.

Using the deep immunoSEQ assay, TCR CDR3 regions were amplified from genomic DNA by multiplex PCR. Genomic DNA extracted from each cell subset was distributed evenly over all wells of several immunoSEQ 96-well plates, and each plate served as one replicate. Each replicate PCR for sorted subsets received about 220 ng genomic DNA, equal to roughly 30,000 T cell genomes. Purified libraries were measured with a Qubit 3.0 fluorometer, size-checked on a Bioanalyzer 2100, and measured again with the KAPA Library Quantification kit. Every immunoSEQ 96-well plate was sequenced on a separate single-read 150-cycle Illumina NextSeq 550 flow cell. In the original analysis: The immunoSEQ output contained only junctional sequences without quality scores, so filtering could not match that applied to full-length reads. Sequences were annotated with PyIR, a Python wrapper for IgBLAST v1.9, using IMGT germline references to assign V/J genes and CDR3. Any read was removed if the V/J assignment was weak (E-value above 1e-6), the CDR3 was missing, or the read contained stop codons, out-of-frame junctions, or ambiguous translated residues. V3J clonotypes were defined as sequences sharing an identical inferred V gene, J gene, and CDR3 amino acid sequence. To compute the percentage overlap between repertoires, the number of shared unique clonotypes was divided by the size of the smaller repertoire. Richness of each repertoire was evaluated using RTK rarefaction, the Chao1 estimator, and Recon v2.1 estimates of unobserved clonotypes. For all TCRbeta clonotypes obtained by the gDNA method from four donors, generation probabilities were computed with OLGA. The source is immuneACCESS, and TCRdb retained only in-frame sequences with V and J called. Part of the clones is not carried over; for the studies checked, unresolved V genes explain less than half of this, and the remainder is unexplained. V and J calls and clone size are as listed in that table; D and trimming were resolved from the DNA. The sample table shows a few million clones, and about 93% are seen once. Under 2% of the sample lies in the top ten.

Taken from the germline V gene, the CDR1 and CDR2 loops are MNHEY and SVGAGI. Measured from the cysteine to the phenylalanine, the CDR3 is 15 residues long. The kept DNA is CDR3 alone, 45 bases in frame from the first base. V is clipped by 6 bases and J by 2 bases, and the sequence between their germline boundaries is 16 bases long. CD8 naive samples were obtained by positive selection for CCR7 among CD45RO-negative cells, yielding a CD45RA+CCR7+ population from which TemRA cells were excluded. The donors were healthy, HIV-negative adults who had no recently reported acute infections or vaccinations. All donors were Caucasian adults living in Nashville, Tennessee, USA. Blood was collected by leukapheresis, and PBMCs were isolated by Ficoll-Histopaque density gradient centrifugation and then cryopreserved in liquid nitrogen vapor phase. Analytical flow cytometry was used to check the purity and quantity of every magnetically sorted T cell population. From each sorted fraction, genomic DNA was isolated and quantified by UV absorbance on a Nanodrop 2000c.

What was sequenced was naive CD8+ T cells from PBMCs. Explained via the paper, the cell subset or site label denotes: CD45RA+CCR7+. The TCR was taken from a man aged 18 to 30 in good health. Some clones in this sample may be carry-over from other donors' samples. The sequence links TRBV6-5 to TRBJ2-5; the D match is possibly TRBD1 or TRBD2, with 5 bases aligned in each. The CDR3 is CASRSPGRRQETQYF. The sequenced DNA: TGTGCCAGCAGGTCCCCGGGACGAAGACAAGAGACCCAGTACTTC.